A single sample is the source of the 9 T cell receptor beta chains below, sequenced in a study of molecular identifiers for immune sequencing clone quantification. In TCRdb, the PCR reads were re-called with MiXCR into one record per CDR3 protein. The repertoire consists of around 470,000 distinct CDR3 sequences, with less than 30% occurring once and the leading ten covering 0.7% to 0.9%. The source material was naive CD8+ T cells from blood, with Jurkat cell RNA spiked in. Noted subset: FACS-sorted CD8+CD4-CCR7+CD45RA+ naive T cells. The receptors shown here come from a human donor in good health. Some libraries in this study had Jurkat cell RNA spiked in.

In this sample, this clonotype turned up a few times. The chain joins TRBV4-1 to TRBJ2-5; D may be TRBD2 (6 bases). The CDR3 is 17 amino acids. Per germline, CDR1 MGHRA and CDR2 YSYEKL. V was shortened by 0 bases and J by 1 base, with 15 bases between the two germline ends. CDR3: CASSQERRRVGQETQYF. In DNA form, the CDR3 reads TGCGCCAGCAGCCAAGAGCGGCGGAGGGTGGGCCAAGAGACCCAGTACTTC.

The chain employs TRBV7-9 and TRBJ2-1; tentatively, D is TRBD2 (6 bases). This CDR3 contains 17 residues. The V end was cut by 3 bases, the J end by 2 bases, with 17 bases between. The germline V gene has CDR1 SEHNR and CDR2 FQNEAQ (reference sequence). The DNA of the CDR3 is TGTGCCAGCAGCTTTCCCAACATAGCGGAAACCTACAATGAGCAGTTCTTC. This translates into CASSFPNIAETYNEQFF.

On this clonotype: This may be a read error, as it is one base from a much larger clone. The rearrangement joins TRBV5-5 to TRBJ2-7; 7 bases line up with TRBD1. The CDR3 is made up of 14 amino acids. Per the germline V gene, CDR1 is SGHKS and CDR2 is YYEKEE (reference sequence). This CDR3 reads CASSLHRGGYAQYF. The CDR3 region has the DNA TGTGCCAGCAGCTTGCACAGGGGTGGATACGCGCAGTACTTC.

Many counts were recorded for this clonotype. The chain employs TRBV19 and TRBJ2-7; 7 nucleotides agree with TRBD2. Germline lookup yields CDR1 LNHDA and CDR2 SQIVND (reference sequence). The CDR3 is made up of 14 amino acids. Unmatched junction bases numbered 4, after V lost 2 bases and J lost 3 bases. This chain's CDR3 is CASSISGALYEQYF. The CDR3, as DNA: TGTGCCAGTAGTATAAGCGGGGCCCTCTACGAGCAGTACTTC.

This clonotype came up many times. This chain joins TRBV20-1 and TRBJ2-7, with 8 bases fitting TRBD2. CDR3 length: 16 residues. The V and J ends lost 1 base and 1 base, in that order; junction bases with no gene match: 9. Germline-derived CDR1 and CDR2 are DFQATT and SNEGSKA (reference sequence). The DNA for the CDR3 is TGCAGTGCTAGAGGTATAGCGGGGCCCTATTCCTACGAGCAGTACTTC. Protein sequence: CSARGIAGPYSYEQYF.

Details on this clonotype: A much larger clone lies a single base off, so this may be a read error. As DNA, the CDR3 is TGTGCCAGGTGGACTAGCCCTTCCACAGAAACGCAGTATTTT. Protein: CARWTSPSTETQYF. This chain uses TRBV2 with TRBJ2-3, with 8 positions matching TRBD2. The CDR3 is made up of 14 amino acids. CDR1 and CDR2 (germline): SNHLY, FYNNEI.

The chain employs TRBV30 and TRBJ1-1, with a weak D call TRBD1 (5 bases). Germline-derived CDR1 and CDR2 are GTSNPN and SVGIG (reference sequence). This CDR3 contains 14 residues. V shed 2 bases and J shed 3 bases, with 13 bases lying between them. This chain's CDR3 is CAWSYDSGDTEAFF. The CDR3 DNA reads TGTGCCTGGAGTTACGACAGCGGGGACACTGAAGCTTTCTTT.

Notes on this clonotype: A much larger clone differs from this one at a single base, so this may be a read error. The chain combines TRBV7-2 with TRBJ2-5; 9 bases line up with TRBD1. Per the germline V gene, CDR1 is SGHTA and CDR2 is FQGNSA. This CDR3 comprises 15 residues. The CDR3 loop is CAGSPGTGPRETQYF. CDR3 nucleotides: TGTGCCGGCAGCCCGGGGACAGGGCCTCGGGAGACCCAGTACTTC.

This chain connects TRBV11-2 to TRBJ2-7, with 9 bases fitting TRBD2. The V gene end was trimmed by 3 bases and the J gene end by 3 bases; junction bases not matched to a gene: 6. The CDR3 covers 15 residues. Germline-derived CDR1 and CDR2 are SGHAT and FQNNGV. The CDR3 region is CASSFETSGLYEQYF. CDR3 DNA: TGTGCCAGCAGCTTCGAGACTAGCGGACTCTACGAGCAGTACTTC.